The rows below give T cell receptor beta chains drawn from one sample of a study of human T cells and chemical hapten exposure. TCRdb redid the calling of the RACE reads with MiXCR, one entry per CDR3 protein. The sample holds around 120,000 distinct CDR3 sequences; approximately 15% are singletons and the top ten take 0.92%. This specimen was whole blood, taken in connection with sensitization to the hapten diphenylcyclopropenone (DPC). These receptors came from a man aged 18 to 29 with alopecia areata. Some clones in this sample may be carry-over from other donors' samples. Each CDR3 is given with its conserved first and last residue. The D gene is left open where the match is weak.

D	V	CDR3
.	TRBV11-2	CASSLGVTGGNQPQHF
.	TRBV7-3	CASSLSGEETQYF
.	TRBV11-2	CASSPGPTAYGYTF
.	TRBV7-2	CASRYGGAYNSPLHF
TRBD1	TRBV4-1	CASSSGQDNQPQHF
.	TRBV14	CASTYTRNTEAFF
.	TRBV9	CASSVGPTGGIYEQYF
.	TRBV7-9	CASSRQNSPLHF
TRBD1	TRBV12-3/TRBV12-4	CATRDSSTGELFF
TRBD2	TRBV5-1	CASSLEGLAPRETQYF
.	TRBV7-9	CASSFLSGNTIYF
.	TRBV11-2	CASSEDLIWYQETQYF
.	TRBV2	CATNVPPRDEQYF
.	TRBV29-1	CSVRERESGNTIYF
TRBD1	TRBV9	CASSVAPTGAPEAFF
TRBD1	TRBV11-3	CASSLAGTVNTGELFF
.	TRBV9	CASRGLSTEQFF
TRBD1	TRBV28	CASSLDRVGQPQHF
.	TRBV7-9	CASSPDSLYEQYF
.	TRBV10-3	CAISESGGSGNTIYF
.	TRBV12-3/TRBV12-4	CASSFLGVNIQYF
.	TRBV19	CATELPRDGYTF
TRBD1	TRBV29-1	CSVPHLDRGYEQYF
TRBD1	TRBV7-9	CASSPRGQGYTEAFF
.	TRBV10-3	CAITGSNAGELFF
.	TRBV6-5	CASSYSGALNTEAFF
.	TRBV25-1	CASSETRDSPLHF
.	TRBV5-4	CASSLDIGYYGYTF
.	TRBV20-1	CSARDPGSDNQPQHF
TRBD1	TRBV4-3	CASGGGQEDTEAFF
.	TRBV4-1	CASSQDLAPSYGYTF
.	TRBV2	CASRPAYEQYF
.	TRBV9	CASNSRDRGPIHGYTF
.	TRBV20-1	CSASQGAGEETQYF
TRBD1	TRBV18	CASSSRTGTGDNQPQHF
.	TRBV20-1	CSARDSGTPEQYF
TRBD1	TRBV11-2	CASGTGDLTGELFF
TRBD2	TRBV7-2	CASSPVAGESDTQYF
.	TRBV18	CASSEIKNTGELFF
TRBD2	TRBV28	CASRRTSGGGYTDTQYF
TRBD2	TRBV5-1	CASSLASGGTDTQYF
TRBD2	TRBV27	CASSLGLAGADTQYF
TRBD1	TRBV27	CASSFGPYTGDGEKLFF
TRBD1	TRBV9	CASSVEGAESPLHF
.	TRBV5-3	CARSSQDLYNEQFF
.	TRBV6-6	CASSEGRRANEKLFF
.	TRBV27	CASSLWGDTEAFF
.	TRBV6-4	CASSHASTSTDTQYF
TRBD1	TRBV3-1	CASSQQTGATGELFF
TRBD1	TRBV6-2/TRBV6-3	CASRKAVNRGNEQFF
TRBD1	TRBV3-1	CASSRAGGESNQPQHF
TRBD1	TRBV7-3	CASSPTPRQGRRETQYF
.	TRBV11-3	CASSSEGDTEAFF
.	TRBV11-3	CASSITVGSGANVLTF
.	TRBV4-3	CASSQDPIGSTDTQYF
.	TRBV27	CASGYSNQPQHF
.	TRBV12-3/TRBV12-4	CASAGRSYVAFF